This T cell receptor (beta chain) was sequenced for a study of blood T cell dynamics during melanoma immunotherapy (dated by TCRdb to 2018 to 2021). At the level of the whole study: The patients had metastatic melanoma and were given first-line pembrolizumab or nivolumab plus ipilimumab as standard of care in the United Kingdom. To find early correlates of response, the study profiled the peripheral T cell receptor repertoires of patients with metastatic melanoma both before and after one cycle of checkpoint inhibitor therapy. The training cohort was made up of consecutive patients, while a further independent group of patients from the same centre was pooled to form an external validation set. General study outcomes and caveats: The study could not determine whether the T cell clones driving repertoire changes were melanoma-specific or reflected general immune activation. The relatively small sample size was recognized as a factor that could limit how well the results generalize. Patients who later achieved disease control showed a bifurcated PBMC repertoire reorganization at W3, with increased clonality or increased diversity, unlike progressors.

In the paper's terms, the time point label means: week 3, after first cycle of checkpoint inhibitor. Blood samples were taken before treatment (T0) and at week 3 (W3), following the first cycle of checkpoint blockade. Except for a couple of patients with rapid clinical progression, response was assessed 12 weeks after the first infusion by RECIST 1.1; disease control meant complete response, partial response or stable disease. Any patient who had received prior systemic cancer treatment, was on concomitant immunosuppressant therapy or had synchronous other active malignancies was excluded. Both bulk PBMC and plasma cell-free DNA were sequenced for TCR beta so that circulating cells and T cell turnover could be tracked. Lymphoprep and SepMate tubes were used to isolate PBMC from blood, and red cell lysis was then performed. QIAamp DNA Blood Mini kits were used to extract DNA from PBMC and sorted T cell subsets.

With regard to this clone: No antigen is known for it. No base quality values were provided; no much bigger clone lies one nucleotide off.

Every bulk PBMC sample was loaded with the same fixed amount of around 400 ng of DNA. Following the manufacturer instructions, the immunoSEQ TCRb Assay kit was used to amplify TCR beta CDR3 sequences from genomic DNA. The KAPA Library Quantification Kit for Illumina platforms was used to quantify the pooled libraries by qPCR. Sequencing of the pooled libraries was done on an Illumina NextSeq 500, with clustering at roughly 0.55-1.2 pM. Per the source publication's procedure: TCR data were analyzed using immunoSEQ ANALYZER and the R LymphoSeq package. A rearrangement efficiency score was calculated as productive divided by the sum of productive and non-productive CDR3 sequences. Clonality was measured with the Gini coefficient and diversity with the Renyi index at alpha=1, and both measures were compared pairwise between timepoints within each patient. Clonal relatedness used an edit distance of 3, and repertoire similarity used the Bhattacharyya coefficient, both computed in LymphoSeq. To classify response, a linear discriminant analysis based on week-3 changes in clonality and diversity was built with the R MASS and caret packages. Entries here come from immuneACCESS through TCRdb and include only in-frame sequences with V and J called. Some clones fail to appear in such tables; in the studies checked, an unresolved V gene covers under half of the shortfall, and the cause of the remainder is unknown. The V and J calls and the clone size are those of that table, but D and trimming were determined from the DNA. The sample has roughly 30,000 clones on record, 80% to 85% of them singletons. Of the sample, 9% to 12% is held by the ten largest clones.

V has 2 bases trimmed and J has 1 base trimmed; junction bases matching no gene number 7. According to the germline V gene, CDR1 reads SGHRS and CDR2 reads YFSETQ. The cysteine opens and the phenylalanine closes a CDR3 of 18 amino acids. The retained sequence is limited to the CDR3, 54 bases, with the frame set at the first base. The material sequenced was blood, taken from a patient treated with checkpoint blockade. The TCR originated in a human donor with melanoma. Recombination connected TRBV5-1 to TRBJ2-6; TRBD1 lines up with 9 middle nucleotides. The base sequence is TGCGCCAGCAGCTTTTTGGGACAGGGTAGTTCTGGGGCCAACGTCCTGACTTTC. This is translated as CASSFLGQGSSGANVLTF.